This T cell receptor (beta chain) stems from a study of CD8+ T cells in alopecia areata. cDNA serving as the sequencing template came from extracted, reverse transcribed RNA. Profiling relied on immunoSEQ multiplex PCR, and the TCRdb table lists in-frame clones only, not all of them. The sample includes 150,000 or so clones, 87% of them seen just once. V dropped 0 bases and J dropped 8 bases, with 13 bases sitting between them. This CDR3 contains 14 residues. Germline V gene data show CDR1 as GTSNPN and CDR2 as SVGIG (reference sequence). The J gene is TRBJ1-4, the V gene TRBV30; D call uncertain. This clonotype was obtained from a human donor with alopecia areata. Sequences were derived from CD8+ T cells sorted from blood, sampled at week 0. The CDR3 DNA sequence: TGTGCCTGGAGTGTATATCAAGGAGGGGAAAAACTGTTTTTT. Translating gives CAWSVYQGGEKLFF.